A single sample is the source of the 28 T cell receptor beta chains below, sequenced in a study of cytomegalovirus exposure and HLA in healthy donors (dated by TCRdb to about 2017). Library method: the immunoSEQ multiplex PCR assay. For the multiplex PCR, a mixture combining 60 forward primers for TCR Vbeta segments and 13 reverse primers for TCR Jbeta segments was used. The immuneACCESS repertoire file appears here via TCRdb, limited to in-frame rearrangements. These files lack a portion of the clones; in checked studies, under half of the deficit traces to unresolved V genes, and the cause of the others is not known. The sample table shows tens of thousands of clones, and 83% are seen once. The top ten clones comprise roughly 4.5% of the sample. Sequenced material: PBMCs. All receptors derive from a man in his thirties or forties in good health and CMV-seronegative.

The table lists this clone with a few counts. The chain carries TRBV5-1 and TRBJ1-4; no clear D. V lost 0 bases to trimming and J lost 0 bases, with 6 bases between them. There are 15 residues in the CDR3. Germline-derived CDR1 and CDR2 are SGHRS and YFSETQ. CDR3 nucleotide sequence: TGCGCCAGCAGCTTGGTTGGCACAACTAATGAAAAACTGTTTTTT. It encodes CASSLVGTTNEKLFF.

This clone occurred many times. The chain employs TRBV4-2 and TRBJ2-7; 7 bases are shared with TRBD1. Trimming removed 4 bases from V and 7 bases from J; junction bases left unmatched: 7. Germline CDR1 is LGHNA and CDR2 is YNFKEQ. The length of the CDR3 is 13 residues. The CDR3 DNA follows: TGTGCCAGCAGCCCTATCCGGGACAGTGAGCAGTACTTC. Encoded protein: CASSPIRDSEQYF.

In regard to this clone: An end of the junction differs from the germline gene, which may be a read error. The J gene is TRBJ1-5, the V gene TRBV7-9; maybe TRBD1 (5 bases). Per germline, CDR1 SEHNR and CDR2 FQNEAQ (reference sequence). This CDR3 comprises 18 residues. This chain's CDR3 is CSSSLFSGLAGGNQPQHF. CDR3 nucleotide sequence: TGTTCCAGCAGCTTATTCAGCGGCCTGGCCGGGGGGAATCAGCCCCAGCATTTT.

V usage is TRBV27 and J usage is TRBJ2-7; D not certain. The CDR3 sequence is 13 residues long. Trimming took off 0 bases at V and 1 base at J, with 4 bases between the two ends. CDR1 is MNHEY, CDR2 SMNVEV, per germline (reference sequence). The CDR3 protein is CASSLSASYEQYF. In nucleotides, the CDR3 is TGTGCCAGCAGTTTATCGGCATCCTACGAGCAGTACTTC.

V and J are TRBV27 and TRBJ2-3; possible D gene TRBD2, 6 bases. The V end lost 5 bases, the J end lost 2 bases, and 11 bases lay between the germline ends. CDR3 length: 14 residues. Germline V gene sequence: CDR1 MNHEY, CDR2 SMNVEV (reference sequence). The CDR3 reads CASSAGLNTDTQYF. The CDR3 DNA follows: TGTGCCAGCAGTGCGGGACTCAACACAGATACGCAGTATTTT.

The chain joins TRBV4-2 to TRBJ1-1, with D possibly being TRBD1 (5 bases). The germline CDR1 and CDR2 sequences are LGHNA and YNFKEQ. The CDR3 length is 16 residues. Trimming pared 1 base from V and 0 bases from J, leaving 12 bases between. CDR3 nucleotide sequence: TGTGCCAGCAGCCAAGTAGGAGGGGAGATGAACACTGAAGCTTTCTTT. Encoded protein: CASSQVGGEMNTEAFF.

The rearrangement uses TRBV18 and TRBJ1-1; D not resolved. The V and J ends lost 4 bases and 0 bases respectively, with 12 bases between them. The germline gives CDR1 KGHSH, CDR2 LQKENI. The CDR3 sequence is 15 residues long. The CDR3 sequence is CASSRHSGMNTEAFF. The CDR3 DNA reads as TGTGCCAGCTCACGCCACAGCGGAATGAACACTGAAGCTTTCTTT.

The V and J genes are TRBV19 and TRBJ2-5; TRBD2 agrees at 11 bases. V trimming: 7 bases; J trimming: 3 bases; junction bases outside the gene matches: 10. Germline CDR1 is LNHDA and CDR2 is SQIVND (reference sequence). The CDR3 loop spans 16 amino acids. The DNA for the CDR3 is TGTGCCAGTAAGGTAGCGGGAGGGCCGCGTGAAGAGACCCAGTACTTC. Translated: CASKVAGGPREETQYF.

CDR3 sequence reads: CASSVGQGNEQFF. In DNA, the CDR3 is TGCGCCAGCAGCGTAGGACAGGGCAATGAGCAGTTCTTC. This chain links TRBV5-1 with TRBJ2-1; TRBD1 agrees at 8 bases. The germline gives CDR1 SGHRS, CDR2 YFSETQ. This CDR3 comprises 13 residues. Trimming removed 4 bases from V and 6 bases from J; junction bases left unmatched: 3.

The DNA of the CDR3 is TGTGCTAGTGGTTTTCAGGGGCGTAACACAGATACGCAGTATTTT. Translation: CASGFQGRNTDTQYF. The rearrangement links TRBV12-5 to TRBJ2-3; D might be TRBD1 (6 bases). V lost 3 bases and J lost 2, with 12 bases in between. The CDR3 has 15 amino acids. Germline V gene lookup returns CDR1 LGHNT and CDR2 FRNRAP.

This clone has more than one count but fewer than ten. The chain recombines TRBV6-1 with TRBJ2-7, with D perhaps TRBD1 (5 bases). Germline loops: CDR1 MNHNS, CDR2 SASEGT. Trimming pared 7 bases from V and 3 bases from J, leaving 10 bases between. The CDR3 has 12 residues. CDR3 protein: CASTNRGYEQYF. In nucleotides, the CDR3 is TGTGCCAGCACGAATAGGGGCTACGAGCAGTACTTC.

The CDR3 DNA follows: TGTGCCAGCACCTCCGGACAGGTTAACTATGGCTACACCTTC. Translating gives CASTSGQVNYGYTF. The rearrangement links TRBV2 to TRBJ1-2, with TRBD1 matching 7 bases. The CDR3 extends over 14 amino acids. Losses at the gene ends were 7 bases for V and 1 base for J; bases not matched to a gene: 6. Germline loops: CDR1 SNHLY, CDR2 FYNNEI.

J is TRBJ1-6 and V is TRBV30, with 7 bases lining up with TRBD1. The CDR3 is made up of 16 amino acids. The germline CDR1 and CDR2 sequences are GTSNPN and SVGIG (reference sequence). Trimming at V came to 1 base and at J to 4 bases, leaving 7 bases not matched to a gene. This CDR3 reads CAWSALTGQYNSPLHF. CDR3 nucleotide sequence: TGTGCCTGGAGTGCCCTTACGGGACAGTATAATTCACCCCTCCACTTT.

Written as DNA, the CDR3 is TGTGCCAGCAGTTACGGGCAGAGCTCCTACAATGAGCAGTTCTTC. Its translation: CASSYGQSSYNEQFF. This chain joins TRBV6-5 and TRBJ2-1; no clear D gene. V was shortened by 2 bases and J by 0 bases, with 8 bases between the two germline ends. The CDR3 contains 15 residues. Germline V lookup: CDR1 MNHEY, CDR2 SVGAGI.

The rearrangement uses TRBV7-2 and TRBJ2-7; a weak D match, TRBD2 (6 bases). The germline V and J ends were trimmed by 5 bases and 0 bases, with 17 bases remaining between them. This CDR3 has 16 amino acids. In germline, CDR1 is SGHTA, CDR2 FQGNSA. The DNA of the CDR3 is TGTGCCAGCAGCCGGGGGTTGGGAAGGGGCTCCTACGAGCAGTACTTC. Amino acid sequence: CASSRGLGRGSYEQYF.

This rearrangement joins TRBV7-8 to TRBJ2-1; TRBD2 matches at 8 bases. With V trimmed by 4 bases and J by 0 bases, 8 bases remained unmatched. Per germline, CDR1 SGHVS and CDR2 FQNEAQ. This CDR3 is 17 amino acids long. The CDR3 is CASSSGTRKSSYNEQFF. The CDR3 nucleotides read TGTGCCAGCAGCTCAGGGACTAGAAAGAGCTCCTACAATGAGCAGTTCTTC.

In DNA, the CDR3 is TGTGCCAGCAGTTTAAGGAGGGGGCTAGGGGAAAAACTGTTTTTT. It encodes CASSLRRGLGEKLFF. This rearrangement joins TRBV27 to TRBJ1-4, with 7 nucleotides matching TRBD1. CDR3 length: 15 residues. Germline CDR1 reads MNHEY; CDR2 reads SMNVEV (reference sequence). J gave up 8 bases and V 2 bases, and 8 bases lay outside the gene matches.

V usage is TRBV19 and J usage is TRBJ2-3, with D possibly being TRBD2 (6 bases). The CDR3 consists of 10 residues. In germline, CDR1 is LNHDA, CDR2 SQIVND (reference sequence). The V gene lost 7 bases and the J gene lost 8 bases, with 7 bases spanning the gap. The CDR3 region is CASMGGTQYF. CDR3 in DNA: TGTGCCAGTATGGGGGGTACGCAGTATTTT.

The chain carries TRBV6-5 and TRBJ2-3; D is perhaps TRBD2 (5 bases). The CDR3 sequence is 16 residues long. Trimming removed 0 bases at V and 3 bases at J, with 13 bases between. Germline values: CDR1 MNHEY, CDR2 SVGAGI. The CDR3 region has the DNA TGTGCCAGCAGTTACTCGCGCCTAGCTGGGACAGATACGCAGTATTTT. Translation gives CASSYSRLAGTDTQYF.

This chain uses TRBV27 with TRBJ2-1; 7 bases map to TRBD1. V lost 4 bases, J lost 0 bases, and 6 bases stayed unmatched. The CDR3 is 16 residues long. Germline CDR1 reads MNHEY; CDR2 reads SMNVEV (reference sequence). The CDR3 loop is CASSSGQRSSYNEQFF. For the CDR3, the DNA is TGTGCCAGCAGTTCGGGACAGCGAAGCTCCTACAATGAGCAGTTCTTC.

The chain joins TRBV7-7 to TRBJ2-5; D is uncertain. Judging by the DNA end, TRBJ2-7 fits better; the J call may be wrong. CDR3 length: 13 amino acids. Germline CDR1 reads SSHAT; CDR2 reads FNYEAQ (reference sequence). The CDR3 bases are TGTGCCAGCAGCTCGGTCTATGGTTACGAGCAGTACTTC. Protein: CASSSVYGYEQYF.

V usage is TRBV7-8 and J usage is TRBJ2-5, with TRBD1 matching over 7 bases. The CDR3 sequence is 15 residues long. Looked up from germline, CDR1 is SGHVS and CDR2 is FQNEAQ. J was trimmed by 5 bases and V by 6 bases; bases with no gene match: 12. CDR3 bases: TGTGCCAGCAGGGGCGACAGGGTGGTGTTTGAGACCCAGTACTTC. Protein product: CASRGDRVVFETQYF.

The chain combines TRBV19 with TRBJ1-1; the D gene is possibly TRBD1 (6 bases). CDR3 length: 15 residues. V was cut by 9 bases and J by 0 bases, with 17 bases left in between. Germline values: CDR1 LNHDA, CDR2 SQIVND (reference sequence). In nucleotides, the CDR3 is TGTGCCAGCCTACCCCTGACAGGCATGAACACTGAAGCTTTCTTT. Its protein is CASLPLTGMNTEAFF. Drawing the rest from reference TRBV19 and TRBJ1-1, the complete variable domain is DGGITQSPKYLFRKEGQNVTLSCEQNLNHDAMYWYRQDPGQGLRLIYYSQIVNDFQKGDIAEGYSVSREKKESFPLTVTSAQKNPTAFYLCASLPLTGMNTEAFFGQGTRLTVV.

Written as DNA, the CDR3 is TGTGCCAGCAGCCAACTTCCCGGGACTAGCGGGAGGGCTTACAATGAGCAGTTCTTC. This codes for CASSQLPGTSGRAYNEQFF. The chain couples TRBV16 to TRBJ2-1; 16 bases line up with TRBD2. Germline V gene lookup returns CDR1 KGHSY and CDR2 FQNENV. The trim removed 2 bases at V and 4 bases at J, leaving 8 bases unmatched. The CDR3 consists of 19 residues. Supplemented by reference TRBV16 and TRBJ2-1, the full variable domain reads GEEVAQTPKHLVRGEGQKAKLYCAPIKGHSYVFWYQQVLKNEFKFLISFQNENVFDETGMPKERFSAKCLPNSPCSLEIQATKLEDSAVYFCASSQLPGTSGRAYNEQFFGPGTRLTVL.

The chain recombines TRBV7-6 with TRBJ2-1; D may be TRBD2 (5 bases). The V end lost 5 bases, the J end lost 5 bases, and 16 bases lay between the germline ends. This CDR3 contains 15 residues. Germline V gene data show CDR1 as SGHVS and CDR2 as FNYEAQ. In DNA, the CDR3 is TGTGCCAGCAGCCCTAATAGCGATAGAAACAATGAGCAGTTCTTC. Translated: CASSPNSDRNNEQFF.

The chain uses TRBV27 and TRBJ1-5, with 8 bases matching TRBD1. The CDR3 loop spans 15 amino acids. The V gene end was trimmed by 5 bases and the J gene end by 4 bases; junction bases not matched to a gene: 7. CDR1 is MNHEY, CDR2 SMNVEV, per germline (reference sequence). CDR3 in amino acids: CASSRGQVWNQPQHF. The CDR3 DNA reads TGTGCCAGCAGTCGGGGACAGGTGTGGAATCAGCCCCAGCATTTT.

The chain joins TRBV7-9 to TRBJ1-4; TRBD1 might be the D (6 bases). CDR3 length: 19 residues. CDR1 is SEHNR and CDR2 is FQNEAQ in the germline V gene (reference sequence). V was cut by 4 bases and J by 0 bases, with 21 bases left in between. CDR3 coding DNA: TGTGCCAGCAGCTATTGGGCGGGCAGGGGCGGAGCAACTAATGAAAAACTGTTTTTT. Its protein product is CASSYWAGRGGATNEKLFF. The whole variable domain, remainder taken from reference TRBV7-9 and TRBJ1-4, is DTGVSQNPRHKITKRGQNVTFRCDPISEHNRLYWYRQTLGQGPEFLTYFQNEAQLEKSRLLSDRFSAERPKGSFSTLEIQRTEQGDSAMYLCASSYWAGRGGATNEKLFFGSGTQLSVL.

The genes are TRBV5-4 and TRBJ1-1; TRBD1 matches at 9 bases. Germline V gives CDR1 SGHNT, CDR2 YYREEE (reference sequence). The CDR3 is 16 residues long. V shed 4 bases and J 5 bases; nucleotides not matched to a gene: 12. DNA for the CDR3: TGTGCCAGCAGCCAACCCCCGGGACAGGGAGGGACTGAAGCTTTCTTT. It yields the protein CASSQPPGQGGTEAFF.